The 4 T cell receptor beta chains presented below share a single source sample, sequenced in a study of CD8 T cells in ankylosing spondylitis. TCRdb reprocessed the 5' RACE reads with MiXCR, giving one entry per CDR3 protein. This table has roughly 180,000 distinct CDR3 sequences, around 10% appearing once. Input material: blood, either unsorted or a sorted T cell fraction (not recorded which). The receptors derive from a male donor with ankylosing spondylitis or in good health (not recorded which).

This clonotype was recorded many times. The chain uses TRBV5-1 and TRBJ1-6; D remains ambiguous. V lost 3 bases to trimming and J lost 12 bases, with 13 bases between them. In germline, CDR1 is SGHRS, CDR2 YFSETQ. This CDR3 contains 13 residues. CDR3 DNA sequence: TGCGCCAGCAGCTCCTCCGGAGATCAACCCCTCCACTTT. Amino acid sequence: CASSSSGDQPLHF.

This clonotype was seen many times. The CDR3 here is CASSPNTDTQYF. The CDR3 region has the DNA TGTGCCAGCAGCCCGAACACAGATACGCAGTATTTT. This chain links TRBV11-2 with TRBJ2-3, with unresolved D. The CDR3 loop spans 12 amino acids. V was pared by 5 bases and J by 2 bases, with 5 bases between. CDR1 and CDR2 (germline): SGHAT, FQNNGV.

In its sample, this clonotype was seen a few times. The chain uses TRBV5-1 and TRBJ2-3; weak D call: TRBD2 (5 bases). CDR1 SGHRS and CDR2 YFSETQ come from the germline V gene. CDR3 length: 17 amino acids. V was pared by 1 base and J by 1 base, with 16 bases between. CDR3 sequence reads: CASSLTPVDGGTDTQYF. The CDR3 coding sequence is TGCGCCAGCAGCTTGACCCCCGTGGACGGGGGCACAGATACGCAGTATTTT. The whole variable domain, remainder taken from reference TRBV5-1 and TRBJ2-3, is KAGVTQTPRYLIKTRGQQVTLSCSPISGHRSVSWYQQTPGQGLQFLFEYFSETQRNKGNFPGRFSGRQFSNSRSEMNVSTLELGDSALYLCASSLTPVDGGTDTQYFGPGTRLTVL.

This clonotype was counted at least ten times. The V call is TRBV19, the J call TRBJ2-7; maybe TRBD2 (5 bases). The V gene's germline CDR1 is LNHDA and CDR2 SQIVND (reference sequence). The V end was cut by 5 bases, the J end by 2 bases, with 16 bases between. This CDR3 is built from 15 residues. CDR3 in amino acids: CASSAWAGKAYEQYF. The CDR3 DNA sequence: TGTGCCAGTAGTGCGTGGGCCGGGAAGGCCTACGAGCAGTACTTC.